This T cell receptor (beta chain) was retrieved from a study of beta chain features in type 1 diabetes. Study outcomes and limitations: In all four CD4+ subsets, TCRB CDR3 length was significantly, moderately reduced in type 1 diabetes.

This clone has only a few counts. Its antigen is unknown. Sequenced material consisted of expressed TCRB transcripts (all of the isolated RNA was reverse transcribed). Here immunoSEQ multiplex PCR was the method, and the copy in TCRdb shows in-frame clones only, minus some. The sample carries hundreds of thousands of clones, about 14% recorded once. CDR1 and CDR2 (germline): GTSNPN, SVGIG (reference sequence). The CDR3 contains 16 residues. The V gene lost 7 bases and the J gene lost 3 bases, with 25 bases spanning the gap. This TCR derives from a man aged 18 to 35 with type 1 diabetes. V and J are TRBV30 and TRBJ2-7; D is unresolved. The specimen was naive CD4+ T cells from blood. CDR3 sequence reads: CAFNPPQSPSIYEQYF. CDR3 nucleotides: TGTGCCTTTAATCCCCCGCAGTCACCATCTATCTACGAGCAGTACTTC.